A selection of T cell receptor beta chains follows, all from one sample in a study of post-analysis software for immune sequencing data. TCRdb re-called the PCR reads through MiXCR, storing one row per CDR3 protein. This table has about half a million distinct CDR3 sequences, 34% appearing once. The specimen sequenced was blood. Source of these receptors: a girl under 18 with multiple sclerosis. Each CDR3 is given with its conserved first and last residue. Each record gives: J gene, V gene, CDR3 protein.

j_gene: TRBJ2-1; v_gene: TRBV12-3/TRBV12-4; CDR3aa: CASSFDPGSSYNEQFF
j_gene: TRBJ2-2; v_gene: TRBV10-3; CDR3aa: CAISSTPRGTGELFF
j_gene: TRBJ1-6; v_gene: TRBV7-2; CDR3aa: CASSSPFSPLHF
j_gene: TRBJ1-2; v_gene: TRBV3-1; CDR3aa: CASSQDVRQGAVTF
j_gene: TRBJ2-3; v_gene: TRBV7-3; CDR3aa: CASSLQGELADTQYF
j_gene: TRBJ2-3; v_gene: TRBV5-4; CDR3aa: CASTREVAARDTQYF
j_gene: TRBJ2-5; v_gene: TRBV24-1; CDR3aa: CATSFGITSQENQYF
j_gene: TRBJ2-2; v_gene: TRBV25-1; CDR3aa: CASSGPGVLTGELFF
j_gene: TRBJ1-2; v_gene: TRBV5-1; CDR3aa: CASSLAVFSPLDGYTF
j_gene: TRBJ2-4; v_gene: TRBV5-1; CDR3aa: CASSSEADNKNIQYF
j_gene: TRBJ1-2; v_gene: TRBV5-1; CDR3aa: CASKTAIYHGYTF
j_gene: TRBJ1-5; v_gene: TRBV12-3/TRBV12-4; CDR3aa: CASSPQGSDSNQPQHF
j_gene: TRBJ2-1; v_gene: TRBV5-1; CDR3aa: CASSLEVGTISNEQFF
j_gene: TRBJ2-3; v_gene: TRBV6-2/TRBV6-3; CDR3aa: CASSYSRAGAIRPDTQYF
j_gene: TRBJ1-4; v_gene: TRBV7-2; CDR3aa: CASSPYRGALFF
j_gene: TRBJ2-5; v_gene: TRBV12-3/TRBV12-4; CDR3aa: CASRGTRGGGEAQYF
j_gene: TRBJ2-3; v_gene: TRBV11-2; CDR3aa: CASSLEVTVTDTQYF
j_gene: TRBJ2-7; v_gene: TRBV10-3; CDR3aa: CAISEQGSAYEQYF
j_gene: TRBJ2-5; v_gene: TRBV20-1; CDR3aa: CSASPELGETQYF
j_gene: TRBJ2-7; v_gene: TRBV6-6; CDR3aa: CASSYSQSSYEQYF
j_gene: TRBJ2-3; v_gene: TRBV7-2; CDR3aa: CASSLVGPEGQYF
j_gene: TRBJ2-1; v_gene: TRBV20-1; CDR3aa: CSARAGPRQFF
j_gene: TRBJ1-2; v_gene: TRBV11-2; CDR3aa: CASSFAGGAGVGYTF
j_gene: TRBJ1-1; v_gene: TRBV29-1; CDR3aa: CSVSRTAENTEAFF